Below are 14 T cell receptor beta chains sequenced from a single sample in a study of blood T cell repertoires in COVID-19. Clones were read by immunoSEQ multiplex PCR, and TCRdb kept only the in-frame ones, dropping some. The sample yields about 200,000 clones, around nine tenths seen once. Sequenced: peripheral blood. The receptors were gathered from a man between 60 and 75 years old with acute or convalescent COVID-19.

The J gene is TRBJ1-6, the V gene TRBV5-1; D unresolved. The CDR3 is 13 residues long. CDR1 and CDR2 (germline): SGHRS, YFSETQ. V was pared by 5 bases and J by 8 bases, with 11 bases between. The CDR3 loop reads CASRNAGYSPLHF. CDR3 DNA sequence: TGCGCCAGCAGAAACGCGGGATATTCACCCCTCCACTTT.

V usage is TRBV5-1 and J usage is TRBJ2-2; 7 bases are shared with TRBD1. This CDR3 has 18 residues. The V and J ends lost 0 bases and 0 bases, in that order; junction bases with no gene match: 8. CDR1 and CDR2 (germline): SGHRS, YFSETQ. The chain's CDR3 is CASSLDHRGFANTGELFF. CDR3 bases: TGCGCCAGCAGCTTGGATCACAGGGGTTTTGCGAACACCGGGGAGCTGTTTTTT. The variable domain in full, completed from reference TRBV5-1 and TRBJ2-2, reads KAGVTQTPRYLIKTRGQQVTLSCSPISGHRSVSWYQQTPGQGLQFLFEYFSETQRNKGNFPGRFSGRQFSNSRSEMNVSTLELGDSALYLCASSLDHRGFANTGELFFGEGSRLTVL.

The genes are TRBV7-2 and TRBJ2-2, with unresolved D. V gave up 3 bases and J gave up 5 bases, with 4 bases separating them. The germline V gene encodes CDR1 SGHTA and CDR2 FQGNSA. This CDR3 spans 12 amino acids. The CDR3 region is CASSFVTGELFF. Written as DNA, the CDR3 is TGTGCCAGCAGCTTCGTAACCGGGGAGCTGTTTTTT.

The chain is built from TRBV7-3 and TRBJ2-7; D not certain. Trimming cost V 2 bases and J 3 bases, with 11 bases left between them. This CDR3 is 14 amino acids long. Germline V gene lookup returns CDR1 SGHTA and CDR2 FQGTGA. CDR3 residues: CASSLPRKDYEQYF. The DNA of the CDR3 is TGTGCCAGCAGCTTACCCAGGAAGGACTACGAGCAGTACTTC.

This chain connects TRBV9 to TRBJ2-3; D unresolved. Trimming stripped 0 bases from V and 4 bases from J, with 3 bases between. Germline V lookup: CDR1 SGDLS, CDR2 YYNGEE. CDR3 size: 12 residues. CDR3 amino acids: CASSVASDTQYF. In DNA form, the CDR3 reads TGTGCCAGCAGCGTAGCTTCAGATACGCAGTATTTT.

The gene calls are TRBV6-5 and TRBJ1-1; D is ambiguous. Trimming cost V 7 bases and J 7 bases, with 16 bases left between them. The V gene's germline CDR1 is MNHEY and CDR2 SVGAGI. This CDR3 has 13 amino acids. The CDR3 DNA follows: TGTGCCAGCACCAAGTCTGGCCCGGGTGAAGCTTTCTTT. Translated, it gives CASTKSGPGEAFF.

For the CDR3, the DNA is TGTGCCAGCAGCTCCAGGGGGGACACCGGGGAGCTGTTTTTT. Protein product: CASSSRGDTGELFF. The V gene is TRBV11-3, the J gene TRBJ2-2, with D perhaps matching TRBD1 (7 bases). The germline V and J ends were trimmed by 4 bases and 3 bases, with 9 bases remaining between them. This CDR3 is 14 amino acids long. Germline-derived CDR1 and CDR2 are SGHNT and YENEEA.

J is TRBJ2-2 and V is TRBV11-2; D not certain. CDR1 and CDR2 from the germline V gene are SGHAT and FQNNGV. Trimming pared 5 bases from V and 6 bases from J, leaving 13 bases between. CDR3 length: 14 residues. Here the CDR3 reads CASSQSLVPGELFF. The CDR3 nucleotides are TGTGCCAGCAGCCAGTCTCTAGTTCCCGGGGAGCTGTTTTTT.

This sequence joins TRBV7-2 and TRBJ1-2; possibly TRBD1 for D (6 bases). The CDR3 has 13 amino acids. Germline CDR1 SGHTA, CDR2 FQGNSA. Trimming left V 5 bases short and J 2 bases short, with 9 bases between. The CDR3, as DNA: TGTGCCAGCAGCCAGGGACAAAACTATGGCTACACCTTC. It translates to CASSQGQNYGYTF.

This clone appeared a single time. The rearrangement links TRBV6-2 or TRBV6-3 to TRBJ1-5; weak D call: TRBD1 (5 bases). Trimming pared 1 base from V and 4 bases from J, leaving 11 bases between. This CDR3 comprises 15 residues. In germline, CDR1 is MNHEY, CDR2 SVGEGT. This chain's CDR3 is CASSYYLGGNQPQHF. DNA of the CDR3: TGTGCCAGCAGTTACTACTTGGGGGGGAATCAGCCCCAGCATTTT.

This clone was counted ten times or more. The rearrangement uses TRBV13 and TRBJ2-1, with 9 bases identical to TRBD2. Losses at the gene ends were 1 base for V and 9 bases for J; bases not matched to a gene: 10. The CDR3 is made up of 16 amino acids. Germline CDR1 and CDR2: PRHDT and FYEKMQ (reference sequence). CDR3 in DNA: TGTGCCAGCAGCTTAGAAGGGGATAGCGGGGGTGGTGAGCAGTTCTTC. This translates into CASSLEGDSGGGEQFF.

This clone came up a few times. The CDR3 sequence: CASSLAGNYNSPLHF. In DNA form, the CDR3 reads TGTGCCAGCAGCTTGGCAGGGAACTATAATTCACCCCTCCACTTT. The genes are TRBV5-6 and TRBJ1-6; D is perhaps TRBD1 (5 bases). Looked up from germline, CDR1 is SGHDT and CDR2 is YYEEEE. CDR3 size: 15 residues. V was cut by 0 bases and J by 3 bases, with 7 bases left in between.

The chain links TRBV3-1 (or the pseudogene TRBV3-2) to TRBJ1-2; possible D gene TRBD1, 6 bases. This CDR3 is 15 amino acids long. The germline V and J ends were trimmed by 4 bases and 4 bases, with 16 bases remaining between them. Germline loops: CDR1 LGHDT, CDR2 YNNKEL (reference sequence). CDR3 sequence reads: CASSRTESHIYGYTF. The DNA of the CDR3 is TGTGCCAGCAGCCGGACAGAGAGCCATATCTATGGCTACACCTTC.

The gene calls are TRBV5-8 and TRBJ1-2; TRBD1 aligns across 8 bases. Germline V CDR1 and CDR2: SGHTS, YDEGEE. CDR3 size: 14 residues. The V and J ends lost 0 bases and 7 bases, in that order; junction bases with no gene match: 5. The CDR3 spells CASSLAGGASGYTF. The CDR3 region has the DNA TGTGCCAGCAGCTTGGCAGGGGGCGCGAGTGGCTACACCTTC.